This TCR beta chain comes out of a study of regulatory T cells in long-lasting Graves disease. Relying on iRepertoire HTBI primers and Arm-PCR of CDR3 regions, the team built TCR beta libraries. MiXCR, run by TCRdb on the multiplex PCR reads, gives a single entry per CDR3 protein. The data contain about 470,000 distinct CDR3 sequences, roughly 20% of them singletons. Documented time point: persistent/refractory GD, antithyroid drugs over 5 years with positive TRAb. RNA extracted from PBMCs served as the sequencing template. The patient group derived from an endocrinology department in Xi'an, China. This clonotype was counted only a few times. The source material was peripheral blood mononuclear cells (PBMCs), sampled when the disease was refractory, from a patient treated with antithyroid drugs. The source of this sequence is a female donor with Graves disease.

CDR3: CSARGAGTLPPNYGYTF. CDR3 sequence (DNA): TGCAGTGCTAGAGGAGCCGGGACACTACCTCCTAACTATGGCTACACCTTC. The V call is TRBV20-1, the J call TRBJ1-2; D may be TRBD1 (6 bases). The CDR3 totals 17 residues. Between the trimmed V and J ends, which lost 1 base and 0 bases, there was a span of 18 bases. The germline CDR1 and CDR2 sequences are DFQATT and SNEGSKA (reference sequence).